The 10 T cell receptor beta chains given below trace back to one sample, sequenced in a study of PD-L1 blockade in urothelial cancer listed by TCRdb under 2017. Sample time point, as interpreted from the label and publication: pretreatment peripheral blood. The library was produced with the immunoSEQ multiplex PCR assay. Here the immuneACCESS table is served through TCRdb, limited to in-frame sequences with V and J called. Missing clones are a known gap in these copies; in checked studies unresolved V genes cover under half, and the rest lacks a known reason. The sample records approximately 90,000 clones, 85% of which are singletons. About 15% of the sample is held by the ten biggest clonotypes. The source was PBMCs, collected around atezolizumab (anti-PD-L1) treatment. These receptors originate from a man aged 60-69 years with urothelial cancer.

The chain carries TRBV4-2 and TRBJ2-7; 8 positions match TRBD1. V shed 4 bases and J 3 bases; nucleotides not matched to a gene: 8. From germline, CDR1 is LGHNA and CDR2 YNFKEQ. This CDR3 is 15 amino acids long. CDR3 in amino acids: CASSLRDRSGYEQYF. In DNA, the CDR3 is TGTGCCAGCAGCCTAAGGGACAGGTCTGGCTACGAGCAGTACTTC.

This chain joins TRBV28 and TRBJ2-3; no clear D gene. The CDR3 totals 15 residues. CDR1 and CDR2 from the germline V gene are MDHEN and SYDVKM. V gave up 8 bases and J gave up 7 bases, with 22 bases separating them. The CDR3 region is CASGLRLKTSNTQYF. The CDR3 region has the DNA TGTGCCAGCGGGCTAAGATTAAAAACATCCAATACGCAGTATTTT.

The chain links TRBV7-9 to TRBJ1-6, with 9 bases identical to TRBD1. The CDR3 runs 15 residues. CDR1 and CDR2 (germline): SEHNR, FQNEAQ (reference sequence). Trimming at V came to 2 bases and at J to 10 bases, leaving 6 bases not matched to a gene. Here the CDR3 reads CASSLLGQGSSPLHF. DNA of the CDR3: TGTGCCAGCAGCTTATTGGGACAGGGTTCCTCACCCCTCCACTTT.

Note on this clone: The germline gene is not matched at one end of the junction; a read error may be the cause. V usage is TRBV4-2 and J usage is TRBJ2-1; TRBD2 is a possible D gene (5 bases). Germline lookup yields CDR1 LGHNA and CDR2 YNFKEQ. The CDR3 is 12 residues long. CDR3 loop: CASSQERGRRIF. The CDR3 region has the DNA TGTGCCAGCAGCCAAGAGAGAGGGCGTCGGATCTTC.

This rearrangement joins TRBV27 to TRBJ2-2, with 13 positions matching TRBD2. The trim removed 4 bases at V and 4 bases at J, leaving 9 bases unmatched. The CDR3 loop spans 18 amino acids. Per germline, CDR1 MNHEY and CDR2 SMNVEV (reference sequence). The CDR3 sequence: CASSSPTSGRAPTGELFF. As DNA, the CDR3 is TGTGCCAGCAGTTCTCCTACTAGCGGGAGGGCCCCCACCGGGGAGCTGTTTTTT.

This chain joins TRBV15 and TRBJ2-2; 8 nucleotides line up with TRBD1. Germline CDR1 LNHNV, CDR2 YYDKDF (reference sequence). Germline trimming cut 2 bases from V and 0 bases from J; bases unmatched to any gene: 11. The CDR3 contains 19 residues. CDR3 in DNA: TGTGCCACCAGCAGAAACTCCTTGCGGGACAGGCCGAACACCGGGGAGCTGTTTTTT. Amino acids: CATSRNSLRDRPNTGELFF.

This clone was counted many times. The rearrangement uses TRBV7-8 and TRBJ2-1, with D perhaps TRBD2 (6 bases). This CDR3 region has 13 residues. Germline V gene lookup returns CDR1 SGHVS and CDR2 FQNEAQ. The ends were cut back, 4 bases at V and 6 bases at J, with 10 bases in the middle. Here the CDR3 reads CASSSRLGNEQFF. CDR3 sequence (DNA): TGTGCCAGCAGCTCTCGACTAGGCAATGAGCAGTTCTTC.

The rearrangement joins TRBV6-5 to TRBJ2-1; D is possibly TRBD1 (6 bases). Trimming pared 2 bases from V and 5 bases from J, leaving 16 bases between. From germline, CDR1 is MNHEY and CDR2 SVGAGI. The length of the CDR3 is 16 residues. The CDR3 loop is CASSYAWGPWDNEQFF. In nucleotides, the CDR3 is TGTGCCAGCAGTTACGCGTGGGGGCCATGGGACAATGAGCAGTTCTTC.

The rearrangement uses TRBV5-5 and TRBJ1-6; the match to TRBD1 covers 7 bases. Germline assignment: CDR1 SGHKS and CDR2 YYEKEE (reference sequence). The junction had 10 bases not matched to a gene; V was cut back by 3 bases and J by 10 bases. This CDR3 is built from 15 residues. CDR3 nucleotide sequence: TGTGCCAGCAGCTCAGTGACAGGGTTAGAGTCACCCCTCCACTTT. Residues: CASSSVTGLESPLHF.

The J gene is TRBJ2-2, the V gene TRBV11-3; no definite D call. The germline V gene encodes CDR1 SGHNT and CDR2 YENEEA. The CDR3 runs 13 residues. Trimming cost V 1 base and J 3 bases, with 3 bases left between them. The DNA of the CDR3 is TGTGCCAGCAGCTTAGCGGACACCGGGGAGCTGTTTTTT. This codes for CASSLADTGELFF.